The 30 T cell receptor beta chains listed next were all sequenced from one sample in a study of CD8+CD57+ T cells in acquired aplastic anemia. Patients chosen for sequencing had shown CD8+CD57+ cell expansion by flow cytometry. TCR beta VDJ combinations and CDR3 sequences were profiled from genomic DNA. TCRdb re-derived calls from the reads in MiXCR, one entry per CDR3 protein. The table records under 200,000 distinct CDR3 sequences, roughly half of them present only once. Input material: sorted CD4+, CD8+, or CD8+CD57+ T cells (not recorded which) from PBMCs. The receptors shown here come from a human donor with aplastic anemia.

Turning to this clonotype: Being one base from a much bigger clone, this may be a read error. This chain connects TRBV11-3 to TRBJ1-2; no clear D gene. This CDR3 spans 14 amino acids. Germline V gene sequence: CDR1 SGHNT, CDR2 YENEEA. V shed 1 base and J shed 3 bases, with 9 bases lying between them. CDR3 sequence: CASSLGPDYYGYTF. The CDR3 region has the DNA TGTGCCAGCAGCTTAGGTCCCGACTACTATGGCTACACCTTC. Drawing the rest from reference TRBV11-3 and TRBJ1-2, the complete variable domain is EAGVVQSPRYKIIEKKQPVAFWCNPISGHNTLYWYLQNLGQGPELLIRYENEEAVDDSQLPKDRFSAERLKGVDSTLKIQPAELGDSAVYLCASSLGPDYYGYTFGSGTRLTVV.

This clonotype was observed at least ten times. V usage is TRBV9 and J usage is TRBJ2-3; weak D call: TRBD2 (5 bases). CDR1 and CDR2 (germline): SGDLS, YYNGEE. The CDR3 runs to 14 residues. V lost 4 bases, J lost 3 bases, and 12 bases lay in between. CDR3 sequence (DNA): TGTGCCAGCAGCAAGAGGGCCGGGACAGATACGCAGTATTTT. This sequence encodes CASSKRAGTDTQYF. The whole variable domain, filled in from reference TRBV9 and TRBJ2-3, reads DSGVTQTPKHLITATGQRVTLRCSPRSGDLSVYWYQQSLDQGLQFLIQYYNGEERAKGNILERFSAQQFPDLHSELNLSSLELGDSALYFCASSKRAGTDTQYFGPGTRLTVL.

The genes are TRBV15 and TRBJ1-1; tentative D call: TRBD1 (5 bases). Germline V lookup: CDR1 LNHNV, CDR2 YYDKDF (reference sequence). This CDR3 comprises 16 residues. V was shortened by 5 bases and J by 1 base, with 17 bases between the two germline ends. CDR3 DNA: TGTGCCACCAGCCCGGGACGGTCCGGGGGGAACACTGAAGCTTTCTTT. Protein sequence: CATSPGRSGGNTEAFF.

This clonotype has ten or more counts. The rearrangement uses TRBV7-3 and TRBJ2-2, with D possibly matching TRBD2 (6 bases). The CDR3 is 14 residues long. Germline assignment: CDR1 SGHTA and CDR2 FQGTGA. V was shortened by 3 bases and J by 1 base, with 6 bases between the two germline ends. The CDR3 nucleotides are TGTGCCAGCAGCTTTAGCGGGAACACCGGGGAGCTGTTTTTT. It specifies CASSFSGNTGELFF.

The table lists this clonotype with many counts. This chain joins TRBV20-1 and TRBJ1-1; no clear D. The germline V gene encodes CDR1 DFQATT and CDR2 SNEGSKA (reference sequence). The V gene lost 5 bases and the J gene lost 5 bases, with 12 bases spanning the gap. The CDR3 runs 12 residues. The CDR3 reads CSAPPRSTEAFF. The CDR3 nucleotides read TGCAGTGCTCCACCCAGGTCTACTGAAGCTTTCTTT.

The chain combines TRBV20-1 with TRBJ2-7; no clear D. Germline V lookup: CDR1 DFQATT, CDR2 SNEGSKA (reference sequence). The CDR3 loop spans 13 amino acids. Trimming cost V 3 bases and J 5 bases, with 14 bases left between them. The CDR3 is CSARSWVLHEQYF. The CDR3 DNA reads as TGCAGTGCTAGGTCATGGGTTTTGCACGAGCAGTACTTC.

The genes are TRBV25-1 and TRBJ2-7; tentatively, D is TRBD1 (5 bases). V lost 6 bases and J lost 3, with 15 bases in between. Germline CDR1 is MGHDK and CDR2 is SYGVNS. The CDR3 extends over 14 amino acids. The CDR3 sequence: CASRETVYDYEQYF. The DNA of the CDR3 is TGTGCCAGCAGAGAGACAGTCTACGACTACGAGCAGTACTTC.

Ten or more counts support this clonotype. The chain links TRBV12-3 or TRBV12-4 to TRBJ1-6; D remains unclear. Trimming stripped 1 base from V and 9 bases from J, with 16 bases between. CDR3 length equals 16 residues. Here the CDR3 DNA reads TGTGCCAGCAGTTTAGACCGCAGACCAGATTTTTCACCCCTCCACTTT. Protein product: CASSLDRRPDFSPLHF.

This clonotype was observed once. The rearrangement links TRBV29-1 to TRBJ2-7; tentatively, D is TRBD2 (6 bases). Germline V gene lookup returns CDR1 SQVTM and CDR2 ANQGSEA. V was trimmed by 7 bases and J by 1 base, leaving 11 bases between them. This CDR3 has 12 residues. The CDR3 region has the DNA TGCAGCGCCTTAGCGGAATCCTACGAGCAGTACTTC. As protein: CSALAESYEQYF.

Many counts were recorded for this clonotype. The chain combines TRBV19 with TRBJ2-7; D is tentatively TRBD1 or TRBD2 (5 bases each). Germline V gene lookup returns CDR1 LNHDA and CDR2 SQIVND (reference sequence). Trimming removed 6 bases from V and 2 bases from J, with 17 bases in between. The CDR3 consists of 15 residues. CDR3 in DNA: TGTGCCAGTAGCGGGTTCGGGACGGCTACCTACGAGCAGTACTTC. It encodes CASSGFGTATYEQYF.

The rearrangement uses TRBV12-3 or TRBV12-4 and TRBJ1-1; no definite D call. V shed 3 bases and J shed 1 base, with 9 bases lying between them. The length of the CDR3 is 14 residues. The DNA of the CDR3 is TGTGCCAGCAGTTTGGATAACTCGAACACTGAAGCTTTCTTT. Translation: CASSLDNSNTEAFF.

About this clonotype: A much bigger clone sits one base away, suggesting this may be a read error. The V and J genes are TRBV10-3 and TRBJ1-1; a possible D gene is TRBD1 (5 bases). Between the trimmed V and J ends, which lost 4 bases and 0 bases, there was a span of 6 bases. There are 13 residues in the CDR3. Germline CDR1 ENHRY, CDR2 SYGVKD. The CDR3 protein is CAISGQLNTEAFF. Written as DNA, the CDR3 is TGTGCCATCAGTGGACAGTTGAACACTGAAGCTTTCTTT.

This clonotype was seen a few times. The chain is built from TRBV9 and TRBJ2-3; 11 bases match TRBD2. CDR1 is SGDLS and CDR2 is YYNGEE in the germline V gene. The CDR3 has 21 residues. Trimming removed 0 bases from V and 0 bases from J; junction bases left unmatched: 15. CDR3 coding DNA: TGTGCCAGCAGCGTAGTCCCTAGTCGATGGGGGACTAGCGGTAGCACAGATACGCAGTATTTT. Translating it yields CASSVVPSRWGTSGSTDTQYF. The whole variable domain, remainder taken from reference TRBV9 and TRBJ2-3, is DSGVTQTPKHLITATGQRVTLRCSPRSGDLSVYWYQQSLDQGLQFLIQYYNGEERAKGNILERFSAQQFPDLHSELNLSSLELGDSALYFCASSVVPSRWGTSGSTDTQYFGPGTRLTVL.

This clonotype came up many times. CDR3 region: CASSQDPVGLAFF. The DNA of the CDR3 is TGTGCCAGCAGCCAAGATCCGGTGGGTTTGGCTTTCTTT. The chain recombines TRBV14 with TRBJ1-1; D is unresolved. Trimming took off 0 bases at V and 11 bases at J, with 13 bases between the two ends. The CDR3 consists of 13 residues. Germline loops: CDR1 SGHDN, CDR2 FVKESK.

Ten or more counts support this clonotype. The CDR3 region has the DNA TGTGCCAGCAGCCTACGGAGGGGTACAGATACGCAGTATTTT. This encodes CASSLRRGTDTQYF. The chain carries TRBV5-5 and TRBJ2-3; D is perhaps TRBD2 (6 bases). The CDR3 is 14 residues long. Looked up from germline, CDR1 is SGHKS and CDR2 is YYEKEE (reference sequence). Trimming took off 4 bases at V and 3 bases at J, with 12 bases between the two ends.

This clonotype was detected many times. The rearrangement uses TRBV6-5 and TRBJ1-2; D is perhaps TRBD1 (6 bases). The V gene's germline CDR1 is MNHEY and CDR2 SVGAGI. The CDR3 covers 14 residues. Deletions cut 8 bases from V and 4 bases from J, with 17 bases between. Here the CDR3 DNA reads TGTGCCAGCCAGTTACGGGGGCGCGGCTATGGCTACACCTTC. It encodes CASQLRGRGYGYTF.

This clonotype has only a few counts. The chain combines TRBV20-1 with TRBJ2-7; TRBD2 agrees at 8 bases. V was pared by 0 bases and J by 3 bases, with 1 base of the junction left unmatched. CDR3 length: 13 residues. The germline V gene has CDR1 DFQATT and CDR2 SNEGSKA (reference sequence). The CDR3 loop reads CSARELADYEQYF. CDR3 DNA sequence: TGCAGTGCTAGAGAACTAGCGGACTACGAGCAGTACTTC.

About this clonotype itself: The junction departs from the called germline gene at one end, perhaps through a read error. The genes are TRBV7-9 and TRBJ1-1; TRBD1 is a possible D gene (6 bases). The CDR3 has 13 residues. Germline lookup yields CDR1 SEHNR and CDR2 FQNEAQ (reference sequence). CDR3 DNA sequence: TGTGCCAGCAGCCCAAATTGGGACACTGAAGCTTCCTTT. Translated, it gives CASSPNWDTEASF.

Details on this clonotype: A read error is possible here, since a much larger clone lies one base away. The rearrangement uses TRBV20-1 and TRBJ1-2, with a possible D match to TRBD1 (5 bases). CDR3 size: 15 residues. Deletions cut 0 bases from V and 4 bases from J, with 15 bases between. Germline V gene lookup returns CDR1 DFQATT and CDR2 SNEGSKA (reference sequence). CDR3 amino acids: CSARDGTMPRYGYTF. The CDR3 DNA reads TGCAGTGCTAGAGATGGGACGATGCCCCGCTATGGCTACACCTTC.

The CDR3 spells CASRKQRSYNEQFF. The CDR3 region has the DNA TGTGCCAGCAGGAAACAGCGCTCCTACAATGAGCAGTTCTTC. The chain uses TRBV25-1 and TRBJ2-1, with no clear D. The CDR3 contains 14 residues. The germline CDR1 and CDR2 sequences are MGHDK and SYGVNS. The V gene lost 6 bases and the J gene lost 0 bases, with 9 bases spanning the gap.

The chain carries TRBV5-6 and TRBJ1-6; D is ambiguous. From germline, CDR1 is SGHDT and CDR2 YYEEEE. V was pared by 1 base and J by 7 bases, with 12 bases between. This CDR3 region has 15 residues. CDR3 sequence (DNA): TGTGCCAGCAGCTTGAATGGAGAGGGCAATTCACCCCTCCACTTT. Residues: CASSLNGEGNSPLHF.

The gene calls are TRBV18 and TRBJ1-1, with TRBD1 matching over 8 bases. Germline V gene sequence: CDR1 KGHSH, CDR2 LQKENI. This CDR3 spans 13 amino acids. Trimming at V came to 5 bases and at J to 4 bases, leaving 3 bases not matched to a gene. The CDR3 nucleotides read TGTGCCAGCTCAGGGCAGGGGGCCACTGAAGCTTTCTTT. It codes for CASSGQGATEAFF.

This clonotype has a count of ten or more. V and J are TRBV12-3 or TRBV12-4 and TRBJ1-1; D gene ambiguous. This CDR3 has 13 amino acids. V dropped 3 bases and J dropped 1 base, with 6 bases sitting between them. The CDR3 DNA reads TGTGCCAGCAGTTTGCAGTCGAACACTGAAGCTTTCTTT. Its protein product is CASSLQSNTEAFF.

The chain employs TRBV7-9 and TRBJ1-1, with 8 bases identical to TRBD1. J gave up 6 bases and V 3 bases, and 6 bases lay outside the gene matches. Germline CDR1 and CDR2: SEHNR and FQNEAQ (reference sequence). The CDR3 is 14 amino acids. The CDR3 loop is CASSLQGADAEAFF. In DNA form, the CDR3 reads TGTGCCAGCAGCTTGCAGGGGGCGGACGCTGAAGCTTTCTTT.

This clonotype showed up many times. The V and J genes are TRBV24-1 and TRBJ2-2, with D possibly being TRBD1 (6 bases). Germline V CDR1 and CDR2: KGHDR, SFDVKD. Trimming removed 4 bases from V and 4 bases from J, with 9 bases in between. This CDR3 is built from 14 residues. In DNA form, the CDR3 reads TGTGCCACCAGTGAAAGGACAGTCACCGGGGAGCTGTTTTTT. Translating gives CATSERTVTGELFF.

The rearrangement joins TRBV11-1 to TRBJ2-4; TRBD1 matches 8 bases. Germline lookup yields CDR1 SGHAT and CDR2 FQDESV (reference sequence). The CDR3 spans 16 residues. Trimming at V came to 2 bases and at J to 1 base, leaving 4 bases not matched to a gene. The chain's CDR3 is CASSLLQGAAKNIQYF. The CDR3 nucleotides read TGTGCCAGCAGCTTATTGCAGGGGGCGGCCAAAAACATTCAGTACTTC.

The chain is built from TRBV10-3 and TRBJ1-1; 7 positions match TRBD1. CDR1 and CDR2 (germline): ENHRY, SYGVKD. V was pared by 10 bases and J by 1 base, with 12 bases of the junction left unmatched. The CDR3 contains 15 residues. The CDR3 nucleotides are TGTGCCACCAAGGGGGCGCAGGCAACGAACACTGAAGCTTTCTTT. Encoded protein: CATKGAQATNTEAFF.

This clonotype was counted ten times or more. The chain has TRBV13 and TRBJ2-7; no reliable D call. From germline, CDR1 is PRHDT and CDR2 FYEKMQ (reference sequence). V lost 4 bases and J lost 4, with 5 bases in between. The CDR3 is 11 amino acids. The CDR3: CASSSRYEQYF. The CDR3 bases are TGTGCCAGCAGCTCCCGTTACGAGCAGTACTTC. Full variable domain (outside the CDR3, taken from reference TRBV13 and TRBJ2-7): AAGVIQSPRHLIKEKRETATLKCYPIPRHDTVYWYQQGPGQDPQFLISFYEKMQSDKGSIPDRFSAQQFSDYHSELNMSSLELGDSALYFCASSSRYEQYFGPGTRLTVT.

This clonotype was observed at least ten times. The CDR3 DNA reads TGTGCCAGCAGTGACAGGGGGGATGAGCAGTTCTTC. Protein: CASSDRGDEQFF. V is TRBV2 and J is TRBJ2-1, with D possibly matching TRBD1 (7 bases). Germline CDR1 is SNHLY and CDR2 is FYNNEI. The CDR3 covers 12 residues. V lost 3 bases, J lost 8 bases, and 8 bases lay in between.

This clonotype was recorded many times. The rearrangement joins TRBV10-3 to TRBJ2-3; 7 bases match TRBD1. Trimming took 8 bases from V and 3 from J; bases not matched to a gene: 8. The CDR3 length is 14 residues. Germline values: CDR1 ENHRY, CDR2 SYGVKD. The CDR3 DNA reads as TGTGCCATCTCGGACAGGAGGCAGACAGATACGCAGTATTTT. Amino acids: CAISDRRQTDTQYF.